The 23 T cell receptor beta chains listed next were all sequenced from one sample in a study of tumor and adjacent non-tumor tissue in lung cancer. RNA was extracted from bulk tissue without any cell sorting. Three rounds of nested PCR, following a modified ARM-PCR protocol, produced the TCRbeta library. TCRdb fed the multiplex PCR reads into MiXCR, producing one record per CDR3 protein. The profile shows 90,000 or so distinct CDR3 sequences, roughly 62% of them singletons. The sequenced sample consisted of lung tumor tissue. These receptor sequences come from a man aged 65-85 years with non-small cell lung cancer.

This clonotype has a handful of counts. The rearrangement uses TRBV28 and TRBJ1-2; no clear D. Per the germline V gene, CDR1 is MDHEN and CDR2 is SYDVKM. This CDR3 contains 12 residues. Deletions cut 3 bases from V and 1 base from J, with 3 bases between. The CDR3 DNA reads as TGTGCCAGCAGTTTCCTTAACTATGGCTACACCTTC. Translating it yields CASSFLNYGYTF.

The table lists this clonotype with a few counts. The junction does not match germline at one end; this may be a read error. The CDR3: CASSLGAGSYGQYF. CDR3 in DNA: TGTGCCAGCAGCTTAGGGGCAGGTTCCTACGGGCAGTACTTC. The V call is TRBV11-2, the J call TRBJ2-7; D is ambiguous. The CDR3 runs 14 residues. Per the germline V gene, CDR1 is SGHAT and CDR2 is FQNNGV.

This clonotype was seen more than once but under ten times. In DNA form, the CDR3 reads TGTGCCAGCAGATTCGGCAGATACTACGAGCAGTACTTC. This encodes CASRFGRYYEQYF. V is TRBV28 and J is TRBJ2-7; D is uncertain. Germline V gives CDR1 MDHEN, CDR2 SYDVKM. The CDR3 contains 13 residues. Trimming stripped 6 bases from V and 3 bases from J, with 12 bases between.

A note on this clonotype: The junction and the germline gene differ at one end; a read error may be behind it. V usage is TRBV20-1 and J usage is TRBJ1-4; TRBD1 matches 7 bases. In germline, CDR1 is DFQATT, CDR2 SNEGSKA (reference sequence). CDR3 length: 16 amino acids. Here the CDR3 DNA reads TGCAGTGCTAGACCAACAGGGGACTGGACTAATGGAAAACTGTTTTTT. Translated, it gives CSARPTGDWTNGKLFF.

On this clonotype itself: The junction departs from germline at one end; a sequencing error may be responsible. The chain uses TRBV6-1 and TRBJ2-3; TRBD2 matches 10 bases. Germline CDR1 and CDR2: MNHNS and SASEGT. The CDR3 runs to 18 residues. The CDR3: CACSEAGGRGRGTYTQYF. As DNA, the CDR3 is TGTGCCTGCAGTGAAGCGGGAGGGAGAGGACGTGGCACATATACGCAGTATTTT.

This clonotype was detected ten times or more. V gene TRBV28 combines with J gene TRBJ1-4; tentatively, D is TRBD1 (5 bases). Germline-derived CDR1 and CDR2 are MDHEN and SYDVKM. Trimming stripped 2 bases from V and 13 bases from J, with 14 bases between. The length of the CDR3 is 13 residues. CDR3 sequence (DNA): TGTGCCAGCAGTTTACGGGCAGGGTGGGTACTGTTTTTT. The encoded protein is CASSLRAGWVLFF.

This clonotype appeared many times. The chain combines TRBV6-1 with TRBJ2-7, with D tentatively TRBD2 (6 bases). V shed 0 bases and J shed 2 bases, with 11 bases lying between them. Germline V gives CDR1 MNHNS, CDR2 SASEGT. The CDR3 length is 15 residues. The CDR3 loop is CASSEASGKTYEQYF. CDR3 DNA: TGTGCCAGCAGTGAAGCTAGCGGAAAGACCTACGAGCAGTACTTC.

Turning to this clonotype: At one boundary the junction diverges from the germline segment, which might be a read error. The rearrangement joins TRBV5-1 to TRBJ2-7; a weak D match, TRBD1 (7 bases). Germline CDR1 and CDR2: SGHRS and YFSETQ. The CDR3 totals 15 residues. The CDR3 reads CASSLEGQGGYEPFF. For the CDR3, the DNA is TGCGCCAGCAGCTTGGAAGGTCAGGGGGGCTACGAGCCGTTCTTC.

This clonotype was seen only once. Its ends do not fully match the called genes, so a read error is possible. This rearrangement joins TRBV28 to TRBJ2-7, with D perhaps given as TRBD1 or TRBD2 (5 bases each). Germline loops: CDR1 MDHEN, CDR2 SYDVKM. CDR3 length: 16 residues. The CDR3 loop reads CASSHSQQEVRYEQYF. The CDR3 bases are TGTGCCAGCAGTCACTCCCAACAGGAGGTCCGCTACGAGCAGTATTTC.

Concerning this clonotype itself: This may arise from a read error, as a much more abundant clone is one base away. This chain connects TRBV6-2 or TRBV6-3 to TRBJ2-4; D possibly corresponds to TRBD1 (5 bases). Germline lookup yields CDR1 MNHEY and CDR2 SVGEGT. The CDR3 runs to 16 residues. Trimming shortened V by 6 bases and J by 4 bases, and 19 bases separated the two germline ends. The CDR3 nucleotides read TGTGCCAGCAGATCAAGGGGTGATTATATGAAAAACATTCAGTACTTC. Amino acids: CASRSRGDYMKNIQYF.

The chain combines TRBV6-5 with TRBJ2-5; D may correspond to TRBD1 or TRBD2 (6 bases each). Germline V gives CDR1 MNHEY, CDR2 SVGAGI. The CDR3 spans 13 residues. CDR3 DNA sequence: TGTACTAGCCGCAGGGGCACAAAGGAGACCCAGTACTTC. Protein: CTSRRGTKETQYF.

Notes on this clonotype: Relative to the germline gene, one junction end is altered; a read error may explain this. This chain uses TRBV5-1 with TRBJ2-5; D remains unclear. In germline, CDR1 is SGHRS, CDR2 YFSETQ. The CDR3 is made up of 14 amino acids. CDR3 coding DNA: TGCGCCAGCAGCCCCGCTTTCCGAGCGACGACCCAGTGCTTC. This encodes CASSPAFRATTQCF.

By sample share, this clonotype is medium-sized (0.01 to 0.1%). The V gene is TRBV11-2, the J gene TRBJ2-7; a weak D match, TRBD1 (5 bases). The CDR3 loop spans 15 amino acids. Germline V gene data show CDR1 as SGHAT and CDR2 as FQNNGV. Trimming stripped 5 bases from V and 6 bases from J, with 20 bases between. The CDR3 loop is CASSPMLGRGLEQYF. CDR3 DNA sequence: TGTGCCAGCAGCCCGATGCTAGGAAGGGGTCTCGAGCAGTACTTC.

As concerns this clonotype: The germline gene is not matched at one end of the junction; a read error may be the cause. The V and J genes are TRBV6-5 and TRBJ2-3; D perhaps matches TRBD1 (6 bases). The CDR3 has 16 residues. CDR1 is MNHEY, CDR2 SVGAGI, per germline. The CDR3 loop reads CASSSFRLGLTGTQYF. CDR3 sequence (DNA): TGTGCCAGCAGTTCATTCAGGTTAGGGTTGACAGGTACGCAGTATTTT.

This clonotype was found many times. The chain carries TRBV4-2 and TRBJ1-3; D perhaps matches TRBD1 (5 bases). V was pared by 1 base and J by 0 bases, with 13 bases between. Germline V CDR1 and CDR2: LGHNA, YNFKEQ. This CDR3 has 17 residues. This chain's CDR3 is CASSQATARGSGNTIYF. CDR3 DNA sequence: TGTGCCAGCAGCCAAGCAACAGCGAGGGGCTCTGGAAACACCATATATTTT.

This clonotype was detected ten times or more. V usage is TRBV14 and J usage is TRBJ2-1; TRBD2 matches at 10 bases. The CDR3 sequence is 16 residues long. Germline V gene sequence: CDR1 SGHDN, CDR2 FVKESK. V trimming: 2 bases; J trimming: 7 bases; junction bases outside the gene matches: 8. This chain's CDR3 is CASSQTGLALSNEQFF. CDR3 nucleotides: TGTGCCAGCAGCCAAACGGGACTAGCGTTGTCTAATGAGCAGTTCTTC.

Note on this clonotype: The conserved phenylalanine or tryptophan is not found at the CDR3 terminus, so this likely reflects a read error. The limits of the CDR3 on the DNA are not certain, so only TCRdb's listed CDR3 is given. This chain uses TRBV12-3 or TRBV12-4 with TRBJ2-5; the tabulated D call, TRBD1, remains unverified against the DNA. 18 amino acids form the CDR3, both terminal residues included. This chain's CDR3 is CASSDGGRRLAFRETRYS.

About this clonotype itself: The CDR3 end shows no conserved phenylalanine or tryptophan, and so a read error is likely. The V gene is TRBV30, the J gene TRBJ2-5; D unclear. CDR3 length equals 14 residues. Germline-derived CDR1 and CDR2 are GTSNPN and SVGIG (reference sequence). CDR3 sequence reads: CAWSVQSGRETQYL. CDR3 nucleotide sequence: TGTGCCTGGAGTGTACAGAGTGGCCGTGAGACACAGTACTTA.

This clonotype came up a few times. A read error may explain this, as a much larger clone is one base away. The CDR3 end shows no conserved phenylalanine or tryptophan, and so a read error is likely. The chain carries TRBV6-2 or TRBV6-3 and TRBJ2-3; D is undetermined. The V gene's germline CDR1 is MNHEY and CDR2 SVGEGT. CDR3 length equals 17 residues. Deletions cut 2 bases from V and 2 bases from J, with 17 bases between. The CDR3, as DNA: TGTGCCAGCAGTTACCCGCCCTCACGACGTTACACAGATACGCAGTATCTT. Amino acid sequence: CASSYPPSRRYTDTQYL.

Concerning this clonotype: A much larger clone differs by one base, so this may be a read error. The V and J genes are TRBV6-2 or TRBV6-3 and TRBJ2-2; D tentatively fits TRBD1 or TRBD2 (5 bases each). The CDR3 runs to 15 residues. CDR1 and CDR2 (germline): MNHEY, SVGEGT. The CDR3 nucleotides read TGTGCCAGCAGCAAATCGACAGCGAACACCGGGGACCTGTTTTTT. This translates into CASSKSTANTGDLFF.

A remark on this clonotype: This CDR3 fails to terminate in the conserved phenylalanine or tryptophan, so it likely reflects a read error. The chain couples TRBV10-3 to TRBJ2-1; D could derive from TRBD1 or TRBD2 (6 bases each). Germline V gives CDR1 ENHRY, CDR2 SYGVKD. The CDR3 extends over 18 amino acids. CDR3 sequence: CAISELRLGGSVYDEQFL. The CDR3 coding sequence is TGTGCCATCAGTGAGTTGCGACTAGGGGGGTCAGTCTACGATGAGCAGTTCTTA.

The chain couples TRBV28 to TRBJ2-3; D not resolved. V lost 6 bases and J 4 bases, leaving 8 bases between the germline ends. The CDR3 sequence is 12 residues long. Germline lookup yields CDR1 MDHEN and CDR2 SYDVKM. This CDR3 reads CASSPASDTQYF. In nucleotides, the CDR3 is TGTGCCAGCAGCCCCGCTTCAGATACGCAGTATTTT.

Here the CDR3 reads CRVVTGTGVDEQYF. The CDR3 DNA is TGCAGGGTAGTCACCGGGACAGGGGTTGACGAGCAGTACTTC. The genes are TRBV29-1 and TRBJ2-7, with 10 nucleotides matching TRBD1. The germline V gene has CDR1 SQVTM and CDR2 ANQGSEA. The CDR3 totals 14 residues.